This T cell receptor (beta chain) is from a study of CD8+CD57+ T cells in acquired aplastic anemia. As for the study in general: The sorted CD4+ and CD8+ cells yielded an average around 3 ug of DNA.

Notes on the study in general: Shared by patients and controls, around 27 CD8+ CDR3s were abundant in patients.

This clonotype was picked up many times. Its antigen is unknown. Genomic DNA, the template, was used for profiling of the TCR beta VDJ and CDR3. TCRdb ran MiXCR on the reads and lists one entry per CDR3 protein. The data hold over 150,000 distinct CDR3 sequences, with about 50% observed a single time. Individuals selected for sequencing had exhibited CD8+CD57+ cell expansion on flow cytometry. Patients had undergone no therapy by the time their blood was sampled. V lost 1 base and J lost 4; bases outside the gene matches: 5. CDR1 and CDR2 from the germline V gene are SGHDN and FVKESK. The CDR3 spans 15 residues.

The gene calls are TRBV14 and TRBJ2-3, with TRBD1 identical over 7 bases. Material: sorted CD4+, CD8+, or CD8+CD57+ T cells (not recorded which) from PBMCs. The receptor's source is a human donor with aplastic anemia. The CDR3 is CASSQGGRGSDTQYF. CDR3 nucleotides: TGTGCCAGCAGCCAAGGAGGCAGGGGGTCAGATACGCAGTATTTT.